Following are 26 T cell receptor beta chains from one sample sequenced in a study of blood T cell repertoires in COVID-19. Clones were read by immunoSEQ multiplex PCR, and TCRdb kept only the in-frame ones, dropping some. The sample comprises approximately 230,000 clones, approximately 82% of which are singletons, and over 14% rests with the top ten. The sequenced material came from PBMCs or T cells enriched from blood (not recorded which). These receptors all stem from a man aged 35 to 55 who had recovered from COVID-19.

In the case of this clone: The sample contains more than one DNA sequence encoding this CDR3. The rearrangement joins TRBV20-1 to TRBJ2-5, with D possibly being TRBD1 (6 bases). This CDR3 region has 13 residues. With 3 bases removed from V and 1 base from J, the gap between germline ends came to 9 bases. CDR1 and CDR2 from the germline V gene are DFQATT and SNEGSKA (reference sequence). For the CDR3, the DNA is TGCAGTGCTAGTTCCAGGGGCCAAGAGACCCAGTACTTC. Amino acid sequence: CSASSRGQETQYF.

In this sample, this clone turned up once. The chain combines TRBV13 with TRBJ1-5; possible D gene TRBD1, 6 bases. The CDR3 loop spans 16 amino acids. Trimming pared 7 bases from V and 5 bases from J, leaving 21 bases between. Germline loops: CDR1 PRHDT, CDR2 FYEKMQ (reference sequence). The CDR3 bases are TGTGCCAGCACAAACTCCCGGGCTAAGGGGGATCAGCCCCAGCATTTT. As protein: CASTNSRAKGDQPQHF.

This clone was seen only once. The chain has TRBV2 and TRBJ2-7, with D possibly being TRBD1 (5 bases). The germline CDR1 and CDR2 sequences are SNHLY and FYNNEI. The CDR3 extends over 13 amino acids. V was clipped by 6 bases and J by 11 bases, with 20 bases between them. CDR3 residues: CASRTNPGQYKYF. CDR3 DNA sequence: TGTGCCAGCAGAACGAATCCCGGACAATATAAGTACTTC.

This chain links TRBV5-1 with TRBJ1-6, with D unclear. Trimming stripped 2 bases from V and 5 bases from J, with 14 bases between. Germline-derived CDR1 and CDR2 are SGHRS and YFSETQ. This CDR3 has 16 amino acids. This CDR3 is CASSFLGREDNSPLHF. DNA for the CDR3: TGCGCCAGCAGCTTTCTAGGACGGGAGGATAATTCACCCCTCCACTTT.

This chain uses TRBV6-1 with TRBJ1-1; D gene ambiguous. There are 15 residues in the CDR3. Germline CDR1 and CDR2: MNHNS and SASEGT. With 2 bases removed from V and 4 bases from J, the gap between germline ends came to 14 bases. Here the CDR3 DNA reads TGTGCCAGCAGTGAATTGAAGGGAGCGGGCACTGAAGCTTTCTTT. Translation gives CASSELKGAGTEAFF.

Written as DNA, the CDR3 is TGTGCCAGCACCATGAATTCCGGGGAATATAGCAATGAGCAGTTCTTC. This codes for CASTMNSGEYSNEQFF. The genes are TRBV7-8 and TRBJ2-1; D is possibly TRBD2 (5 bases). This CDR3 has 16 residues. Germline lookup yields CDR1 SGHVS and CDR2 FQNEAQ. Trimming removed 7 bases at V and 6 bases at J, with 22 bases between.

The V gene is TRBV28, the J gene TRBJ1-2; D perhaps matches TRBD1 (5 bases). This CDR3 is 12 amino acids long. Trimming shortened V by 10 bases and J by 2 bases, and 11 bases separated the two germline ends. Germline V gives CDR1 MDHEN, CDR2 SYDVKM. The CDR3 DNA reads as TGTGCCACCCGCAGGGTGAACTATGGCTACACCTTC. This sequence encodes CATRRVNYGYTF.

The J gene is TRBJ2-7, the V gene TRBV27; 13 nucleotides align to TRBD2. The CDR3 runs to 16 residues. V shed 6 bases and J 7 bases; nucleotides not matched to a gene: 12. The germline CDR1 and CDR2 sequences are MNHEY and SMNVEV (reference sequence). The CDR3 DNA reads as TGTGCCAGCAGAACCGGACTAGCGGGAGACCGTGCTGAGCAGTACTTC. Translating gives CASRTGLAGDRAEQYF.

This clone turned up a few times. The chain carries TRBV25-1 and TRBJ1-6; TRBD1 aligns across 8 bases. The CDR3 is made up of 15 amino acids. V shed 3 bases and J 7 bases; nucleotides not matched to a gene: 5. The germline gives CDR1 MGHDK, CDR2 SYGVNS. This CDR3 reads CASSDGQGNNSPLHF. The CDR3 DNA reads as TGTGCCAGCAGTGACGGACAGGGTAACAATTCACCCCTCCACTTT.

V usage is TRBV9 and J usage is TRBJ1-1; D is uncertain. This CDR3 has 14 residues. In germline, CDR1 is SGDLS, CDR2 YYNGEE. The V gene lost 0 bases and the J gene lost 3 bases, with 9 bases spanning the gap. The CDR3 sequence is CASSVGAGHTEAFF. The CDR3 bases are TGTGCCAGCAGCGTAGGGGCAGGCCACACTGAAGCTTTCTTT.

This chain joins TRBV27 and TRBJ2-1; D not certain. Germline V lookup: CDR1 MNHEY, CDR2 SMNVEV (reference sequence). The CDR3 covers 13 residues. Trimming took off 0 bases at V and 12 bases at J, with 12 bases between the two ends. CDR3 sequence: CASSLSPGLVQFF. The CDR3 coding sequence is TGTGCCAGCAGTTTATCGCCTGGGCTTGTGCAGTTCTTC.

The rearrangement joins TRBV9 to TRBJ1-3; tentative D call: TRBD1 (6 bases). The CDR3 has 15 amino acids. V was clipped by 0 bases and J by 1 base, with 8 bases between them. Germline assignment: CDR1 SGDLS and CDR2 YYNGEE. CDR3 nucleotides: TGTGCCAGCAGCGTAGGAGGACAGTCTGGAAACACCATATATTTT. This translates into CASSVGGQSGNTIYF.

This chain links TRBV9 with TRBJ2-1, with D maybe TRBD2 (6 bases). Germline V gene sequence: CDR1 SGDLS, CDR2 YYNGEE. The CDR3 is 15 amino acids. V was cut by 0 bases and J by 4 bases, with 11 bases left in between. In nucleotides, the CDR3 is TGTGCCAGCAGCGTAGTCGGGAGTACGTACAATGAGCAGTTCTTC. Encoded protein: CASSVVGSTYNEQFF.

This clone is a singleton in its sample. This chain uses TRBV3-1 (or the pseudogene TRBV3-2) with TRBJ2-7; D perhaps matches TRBD2 (6 bases). Deletions cut 0 bases from V and 4 bases from J, with 13 bases between. Germline V gives CDR1 LGHDT, CDR2 YNNKEL (reference sequence). The CDR3 is 15 residues long. As DNA, the CDR3 is TGTGCCAGCAGCCAAGATGGGCGGGGTCAATACGAGCAGTACTTC. Amino acids: CASSQDGRGQYEQYF.

This chain links TRBV2 with TRBJ1-1; D ambiguous. Trimming shortened V by 0 bases and J by 4 bases, and 12 bases separated the two germline ends. CDR1 and CDR2 (germline): SNHLY, FYNNEI. The CDR3 consists of 15 residues. The CDR3 DNA sequence: TGTGCCAGCAGTGAAGCCCGACGGGAGACCACTGAAGCTTTCTTT. Protein: CASSEARRETTEAFF.

This rearrangement joins TRBV30 to TRBJ1-1; D is ambiguous. The V end lost 3 bases, the J end lost 1 base, and 9 bases lay between the germline ends. Looked up from germline, CDR1 is GTSNPN and CDR2 is SVGIG (reference sequence). The CDR3 totals 13 residues. The DNA for the CDR3 is TGTGCCTGGAGCCGGTCGGGGAACACTGAAGCTTTCTTT. Translated: CAWSRSGNTEAFF.

This clone was found once. The V call is TRBV7-9, the J call TRBJ1-1; D perhaps matches TRBD1 (6 bases). This CDR3 region has 16 residues. Trimming stripped 1 base from V and 0 bases from J, with 12 bases between. The germline gives CDR1 SEHNR, CDR2 FQNEAQ (reference sequence). In nucleotides, the CDR3 is TGTGCCAGCAGCTTAGTCCAGGACAGCCTGAACACTGAAGCTTTCTTT. Encoded protein: CASSLVQDSLNTEAFF.

This clone was found a few times. The V gene is TRBV11-2, the J gene TRBJ1-1; 8 nucleotides line up with TRBD1. The V and J ends lost 3 bases and 0 bases, in that order; junction bases with no gene match: 9. Germline V gives CDR1 SGHAT, CDR2 FQNNGV. This CDR3 comprises 17 residues. CDR3 nucleotide sequence: TGTGCCAGCAGCTTCGGCAACAGGGGGAACATGAACACTGAAGCTTTCTTT. Protein: CASSFGNRGNMNTEAFF. Full variable domain (missing parts from reference TRBV11-2 and TRBJ1-1): EAGVAQSPRYKIIEKRQSVAFWCNPISGHATLYWYQQILGQGPKLLIQFQNNGVVDDSQLPKDRFSAERLKGVDSTLKIQPAKLEDSAVYLCASSFGNRGNMNTEAFFGQGTRLTVV.

This chain joins TRBV5-1 and TRBJ1-2; 7 nucleotides match TRBD1. V was pared by 4 bases and J by 8 bases, with 2 bases of the junction left unmatched. The CDR3 is made up of 11 amino acids. In germline, CDR1 is SGHRS, CDR2 YFSETQ. This CDR3 is CASSPGQGYTF. CDR3 DNA: TGCGCCAGCAGCCCGGGACAGGGCTACACCTTC.

This chain connects TRBV30 to TRBJ2-7; unclear D gene. This CDR3 has 11 amino acids. In germline, CDR1 is GTSNPN, CDR2 SVGIG (reference sequence). Trimming pared 0 bases from V and 8 bases from J, leaving 8 bases between. This CDR3 reads CAWSVMLQQYF. Here the CDR3 DNA reads TGTGCCTGGAGTGTGATGCTACAGCAGTACTTC.

The rearrangement links TRBV6-5 to TRBJ2-7; perhaps TRBD1 as D (5 bases). The CDR3 has 15 residues. Germline-derived CDR1 and CDR2 are MNHEY and SVGAGI. V shed 4 bases and J shed 3 bases, with 16 bases lying between them. CDR3 in DNA: TGTGCCAGCAGTTGGCAAATGGGCAGGGACTACGAGCAGTACTTC. Its translation: CASSWQMGRDYEQYF.

J is TRBJ1-3 and V is TRBV5-1; 8 nucleotides match TRBD1. The CDR3 is 16 residues long. The junction had 6 bases not matched to a gene; V was cut back by 0 bases and J by 4 bases. The germline CDR1 and CDR2 sequences are SGHRS and YFSETQ. The CDR3 loop is CASSLGTGPGGNTIYF. The CDR3 nucleotides are TGCGCCAGCAGCTTGGGGACAGGGCCAGGAGGAAACACCATATATTTT.

This rearrangement joins TRBV5-6 to TRBJ1-2; D possibly corresponds to TRBD1 (5 bases). CDR1 SGHDT and CDR2 YYEEEE come from the germline V gene. V lost 3 bases, J lost 14 bases, and 17 bases lay in between. This CDR3 region has 12 residues. The CDR3 here is CASSSGVRAGTF. The DNA of the CDR3 is TGTGCCAGCAGCTCGGGGGTCCGGGCGGGGACCTTC. The whole variable domain, filled in from reference TRBV5-6 and TRBJ1-2, reads DAGVTQSPTHLIKTRGQQVTLRCSPKSGHDTVSWYQQALGQGPQFIFQYYEEEERQRGNFPDRFSGHQFPNYSSELNVNALLLGDSALYLCASSSGVRAGTFGSGTRLTVV.

The J gene is TRBJ2-7, the V gene TRBV18; tentative D call: TRBD1 (5 bases). Trimming took 2 bases from V and 6 from J, leaving 8 bases between them. The CDR3 is made up of 12 amino acids. The V gene's germline CDR1 is KGHSH and CDR2 LQKENI. CDR3 amino acids: CASSPTGSEQYF. CDR3 in DNA: TGTGCCAGCTCACCAACAGGTTCCGAGCAGTACTTC.

This clone was observed a handful of times. CDR3 nucleotide sequence: TGTGCCAGCAGCTTGGCCCGCGGGAGCTTAGATACGCAGTATTTT. This codes for CASSLARGSLDTQYF. V is TRBV5-6 and J is TRBJ2-3; 7 bases are shared with TRBD2. The germline CDR1 and CDR2 sequences are SGHDT and YYEEEE. V shed 0 bases and J 5 bases; nucleotides not matched to a gene: 6. This CDR3 contains 15 residues.

J is TRBJ2-3 and V is TRBV3-1 (or the pseudogene TRBV3-2), with 11 bases that match TRBD2. The CDR3 is 18 amino acids. Germline trimming cut 1 base from V and 0 bases from J; bases unmatched to any gene: 6. Per the germline V gene, CDR1 is LGHDT and CDR2 is YNNKEL (reference sequence). The CDR3 spells CASSQVTSGRRSTDTQYF. The CDR3 DNA reads TGTGCCAGCAGCCAAGTTACTAGCGGGAGAAGGAGCACAGATACGCAGTATTTT.